This entry lists 8 T cell receptor beta chains sequenced from one sample in a study of shared clonotypes between healthy human individuals. Measured with immunoSEQ multiplex PCR; TCRdb has only the in-frame clones, and not every one. The sample comprises approximately 1.5 million clones, 95% to 99% of which are singletons, and 0.4% to 0.45% rests with the top ten. The sample comprised naive CD4+ T cells sorted from blood. Subset described: CD45RA+ positively selected. Receptors were obtained from a man younger than 45 in good health.

The chain couples TRBV7-8 to TRBJ2-1, with 11 bases that match TRBD2. Trimming took 5 bases from V and 9 from J; bases not matched to a gene: 9. The CDR3 is made up of 15 amino acids. CDR1 SGHVS and CDR2 FQNEAQ come from the germline V gene. The CDR3 region has the DNA TGTGCCAGCAGCCCCCCCCCGCTAGCGGGAGGTGAGCAGTTCTTC. This encodes CASSPPPLAGGEQFF.

A single count supports this clone. Other DNA sequences of this sample code for an identical CDR3. The chain is built from TRBV2 and TRBJ2-2; D remains unclear. CDR3 size: 12 residues. Trimming shortened V by 8 bases and J by 6 bases, and 10 bases separated the two germline ends. Germline V gives CDR1 SNHLY, CDR2 FYNNEI. CDR3: CASRREAGELFF. The CDR3 DNA follows: TGTGCCAGCCGAAGAGAAGCCGGGGAGCTGTTTTTT.

V gene TRBV7-2 combines with J gene TRBJ2-5; D not certain. Trimming shortened V by 5 bases and J by 8 bases, and 12 bases separated the two germline ends. The CDR3 covers 12 residues. Germline V CDR1 and CDR2: SGHTA, FQGNSA. CDR3 sequence reads: CASSRESPTQYF. In nucleotides, the CDR3 is TGTGCCAGCAGCAGGGAATCCCCCACCCAGTACTTC.

CDR3 amino acids: CSAITSEAFF. The DNA for the CDR3 is TGCAGTGCTATTACCTCTGAAGCTTTCTTT. This chain uses TRBV20-1 with TRBJ1-1, with D unclear. CDR1 and CDR2 (germline): DFQATT, SNEGSKA (reference sequence). V gave up 4 bases and J gave up 6 bases, with 6 bases separating them. The CDR3 sequence is 10 residues long.

This chain uses TRBV29-1 with TRBJ2-3; TRBD1 matches at 7 bases. Germline V gene data show CDR1 as SQVTM and CDR2 as ANQGSEA. The CDR3 runs to 14 residues. V dropped 3 bases and J dropped 6; count of bases not matched to a gene: 9. CDR3 DNA sequence: TGCAGCGTTGAGGGGACAGTTGGTTTCGATACGCAGTATTTT. Translating gives CSVEGTVGFDTQYF.

The chain combines TRBV28 with TRBJ2-7, with 7 bases lining up with TRBD2. CDR1 is MDHEN and CDR2 is SYDVKM in the germline V gene. After removal of 6 bases from V and 3 bases from J, the junction contained 5 bases not matched to a gene. The CDR3 has 13 amino acids. This chain's CDR3 is CASRVAGVYEQYF. The DNA for the CDR3 is TGTGCCAGCAGGGTTGCGGGAGTCTACGAGCAGTACTTC. Complete variable domain (other parts from reference TRBV28 and TRBJ2-7): DVKVTQSSRYLVKRTGEKVFLECVQDMDHENMFWYRQDPGLGLRLIYFSYDVKMKEKGDIPEGYSVSREKKERFSLILESASTNQTSMYLCASRVAGVYEQYFGPGTRLTVT.

The V call is TRBV28, the J call TRBJ2-5; D remains unclear. This CDR3 is built from 15 residues. In germline, CDR1 is MDHEN, CDR2 SYDVKM. Trimming shortened V by 4 bases and J by 5 bases, and 17 bases separated the two germline ends. In DNA, the CDR3 is TGTGCCAGCAGTTACCGGGCGGCCCAGATGGAGACCCAGTACTTC. Translation: CASSYRAAQMETQYF.

The rearrangement uses TRBV5-6 and TRBJ1-2, with 10 bases that match TRBD1. Germline CDR1 and CDR2: SGHDT and YYEEEE. The CDR3 is made up of 15 amino acids. J was trimmed by 5 bases and V by 4 bases; bases with no gene match: 8. Here the CDR3 DNA reads TGTGCCAGCAGCGGTGGGACAGGGGTGGGATATGGCTACACCTTC. Residues: CASSGGTGVGYGYTF.